One and the same sample provided the 16 T cell receptor beta chains below, sequenced in a study of CD8+ T cells in alopecia areata. In each case, RNA was isolated and then reverse transcribed into cDNA as the sequencing template. Using immunoSEQ multiplex PCR, the repertoire was profiled, and TCRdb retains in-frame clones only, with some absent. The table records some 120,000 clones, about 51% of them present only once. Sequenced material: NKG2D-low CD8+ T cells sorted from blood. Receptor source: a human donor with alopecia areata.

J is TRBJ2-3 and V is TRBV5-1; 7 nucleotides agree with TRBD1. V gave up 0 bases and J gave up 4 bases; unmatched junction bases: 5. The V gene's germline CDR1 is SGHRS and CDR2 YFSETQ. The CDR3 totals 15 residues. CDR3 sequence: CASSLEGQLPDTQYF. In DNA, the CDR3 is TGCGCCAGCAGCTTGGAGGGACAGCTCCCAGATACGCAGTATTTT.

CDR3 sequence reads: CASSLGYQETQYF. CDR3 in DNA: TGCGCCAGCAGCTTGGGCTATCAAGAGACCCAGTACTTC. V is TRBV5-1 and J is TRBJ2-5; D is unresolved. V was trimmed by 0 bases and J by 2 bases, leaving 5 bases between them. Per the germline V gene, CDR1 is SGHRS and CDR2 is YFSETQ. The CDR3 covers 13 residues.

In nucleotides, the CDR3 is TGCAGCGTTGATCAGCCCATAGGGGGTGGCTACACCTTC. This sequence encodes CSVDQPIGGGYTF. The J gene is TRBJ1-2, the V gene TRBV29-1, with D possibly being TRBD1 (6 bases). Per the germline V gene, CDR1 is SQVTM and CDR2 is ANQGSEA. This CDR3 spans 13 amino acids. Between the trimmed V and J ends, which lost 3 bases and 7 bases, there was a span of 15 bases.

This clone was observed a handful of times. The chain recombines TRBV29-1 with TRBJ2-2; tentatively, D is TRBD1 (6 bases). V gave up 7 bases and J gave up 1 base, with 10 bases separating them. This CDR3 has 13 amino acids. Germline V lookup: CDR1 SQVTM, CDR2 ANQGSEA. In DNA form, the CDR3 reads TGCAGCGCGATACAGGGGAACACCGGGGAGCTGTTTTTT. It translates to CSAIQGNTGELFF.

This chain uses TRBV27 with TRBJ2-2; D possibly corresponds to TRBD2 (6 bases). This CDR3 is 12 amino acids long. Trimming shortened V by 7 bases and J by 6 bases, and 9 bases separated the two germline ends. Looked up from germline, CDR1 is MNHEY and CDR2 is SMNVEV (reference sequence). The CDR3 DNA reads TGTGCCAGCATGGGAGGAGCCGGGGAGCTGTTTTTT. Residues: CASMGGAGELFF.

This clone was seen a handful of times. The chain is built from TRBV11-2 and TRBJ2-1; possibly TRBD2 for D (6 bases). V was pared by 1 base and J by 8 bases, with 6 bases between. The CDR3 has 12 amino acids. Germline CDR1 and CDR2: SGHAT and FQNNGV. CDR3 sequence reads: CASSLGGDEQFF. In DNA, the CDR3 is TGTGCCAGCAGCTTAGGGGGGGATGAGCAGTTCTTC. The full variable domain, with the rest looked up from reference TRBV11-2 and TRBJ2-1, is EAGVAQSPRYKIIEKRQSVAFWCNPISGHATLYWYQQILGQGPKLLIQFQNNGVVDDSQLPKDRFSAERLKGVDSTLKIQPAKLEDSAVYLCASSLGGDEQFFGPGTRLTVL.

Remarks on this clone: A read error may produce the germline difference seen at one junction end. The genes are TRBV7-9 and TRBJ2-3; 7 bases line up with TRBD2. Per germline, CDR1 SEHNR and CDR2 FQNEAQ (reference sequence). The CDR3 loop spans 14 amino acids. This chain's CDR3 is CASSLAVSSDTQYF. CDR3 DNA sequence: TGTGCCAGCAGCCTAGCGGTTAGCAGTGATACGCAGTATTTT.

The chain carries TRBV29-1 and TRBJ1-1; TRBD1 agrees at 8 bases. J gave up 0 bases and V 2 bases, and 2 bases lay outside the gene matches. This CDR3 is built from 14 residues. Germline values: CDR1 SQVTM, CDR2 ANQGSEA. The CDR3 region has the DNA TGCAGCGTTGAATCGACAGGGGTGAACACTGAAGCTTTCTTT. Residues: CSVESTGVNTEAFF.

The chain joins TRBV5-1 to TRBJ2-1, with D uncertain. The ends were cut back, 0 bases at V and 8 bases at J, with 15 bases in the middle. In germline, CDR1 is SGHRS, CDR2 YFSETQ. There are 15 residues in the CDR3. This CDR3 reads CASSLANRVQDEQFF. DNA of the CDR3: TGCGCCAGCAGCTTGGCCAATCGCGTCCAGGATGAGCAGTTCTTC.

The J gene is TRBJ1-2, the V gene TRBV6-5, with 7 positions matching TRBD1. V gave up 6 bases and J gave up 0 bases; unmatched junction bases: 1. CDR1 is MNHEY, CDR2 SVGAGI, per germline. The CDR3 consists of 13 residues. The CDR3 bases are TGTGCCAGCAGCCAGGGGGCTAACTATGGCTACACCTTC. Translating it yields CASSQGANYGYTF.

The table lists this clone with a few counts. Other DNA sequences in this specimen translate into the identical CDR3. The chain combines TRBV5-1 with TRBJ2-1; 7 bases line up with TRBD2. Trimming removed 0 bases from V and 3 bases from J; junction bases left unmatched: 3. The CDR3 is 15 amino acids. Germline V CDR1 and CDR2: SGHRS, YFSETQ. The CDR3 nucleotides read TGCGCCAGCAGCTTGGAAGGCGGGAGCTACAATGAGCAGTTCTTC. It encodes CASSLEGGSYNEQFF.

The chain carries TRBV29-1 and TRBJ2-1, with D hard to call. Trimming cost V 4 bases and J 8 bases, with 9 bases left between them. The length of the CDR3 is 11 residues. Per germline, CDR1 SQVTM and CDR2 ANQGSEA. The CDR3 protein is CSVALGDEQFF. CDR3 bases: TGCAGCGTTGCTCTTGGAGATGAGCAGTTCTTC.

This chain connects TRBV30 to TRBJ2-1; perhaps TRBD2 as D (5 bases). This CDR3 contains 14 residues. From germline, CDR1 is GTSNPN and CDR2 SVGIG (reference sequence). Trimming pared 1 base from V and 0 bases from J, leaving 7 bases between. The CDR3: CAWSGENSYNEQFF. DNA of the CDR3: TGTGCCTGGAGTGGGGAGAACTCCTACAATGAGCAGTTCTTC.

The chain employs TRBV29-1 and TRBJ1-2; TRBD1 agrees at 9 bases. The V gene end was trimmed by 6 bases and the J gene end by 3 bases; junction bases not matched to a gene: 5. This CDR3 is 13 amino acids long. Germline CDR1 is SQVTM and CDR2 is ANQGSEA. CDR3 DNA sequence: TGCAGCGTCGATAGGACAGGGGACTATGGCTACACCTTC. Translating gives CSVDRTGDYGYTF.

The DNA of the CDR3 is TGCAGCGTTGAGTCCCAGAAGAGCACAGATACGCAGTATTTT. This sequence encodes CSVESQKSTDTQYF. This chain uses TRBV29-1 with TRBJ2-3, with no clear D. V was trimmed by 3 bases and J by 0 bases, leaving 10 bases between them. Germline values: CDR1 SQVTM, CDR2 ANQGSEA. There are 14 residues in the CDR3.

About this clone: The conserved phenylalanine or tryptophan normally closing the CDR3 is absent here, so this likely arose from a read error. The rearrangement joins TRBV2 to TRBJ2-3, with D possibly called TRBD1 or TRBD2 (5 bases each). The CDR3 has 13 amino acids. The germline V gene has CDR1 SNHLY and CDR2 FYNNEI. Deletions cut 8 bases from V and 3 bases from J, with 12 bases between. The DNA for the CDR3 is TGTGCCAGCGGCCGGGACCGTACAGATACGCAGTATTCT. Amino acids: CASGRDRTDTQYS.